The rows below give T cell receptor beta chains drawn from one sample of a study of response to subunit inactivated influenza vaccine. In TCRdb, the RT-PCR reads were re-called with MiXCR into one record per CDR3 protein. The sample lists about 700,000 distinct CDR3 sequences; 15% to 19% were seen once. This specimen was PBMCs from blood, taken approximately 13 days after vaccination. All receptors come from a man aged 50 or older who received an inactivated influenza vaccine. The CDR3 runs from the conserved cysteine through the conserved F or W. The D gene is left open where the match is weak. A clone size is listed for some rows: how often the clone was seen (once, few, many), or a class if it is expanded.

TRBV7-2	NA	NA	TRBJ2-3	CASVWASTDTQYF	TGTGCCAGCGTCTGGGCTAGCACAGATACGCAGTATTTT
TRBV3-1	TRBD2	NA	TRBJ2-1	CASSQDLASGGEQFF	TGTGCCAGCAGCCAAGATCTGGCTAGCGGGGGAGAGCAGTTCTTC
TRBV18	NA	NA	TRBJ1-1	CASSQHPPGGITEAFF	TGTGCCAGCTCGCAACACCCCCCGGGGGGGATTACTGAAGCTTTCTTT
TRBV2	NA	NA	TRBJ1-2	CASSEGGFYGYTF	TGTGCCAGCAGTGAGGGGGGGTTCTATGGCTACACCTTC
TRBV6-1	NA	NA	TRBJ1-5	CASSNTVDQPQHF	TGTGCCAGCTCCAACACTGTCGATCAGCCCCAGCATTTT
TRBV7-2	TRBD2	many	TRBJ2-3	CASSLGSGRADTQYF	TGTGCCAGCAGCTTAGGGAGCGGGAGAGCAGATACGCAGTATTTT
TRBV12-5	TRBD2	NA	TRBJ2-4	CASGLEGGLLAKNIQYF	TGTGCTAGTGGTTTGGAGGGAGGGTTACTAGCCAAAAACATTCAGTACTTC
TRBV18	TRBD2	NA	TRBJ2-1	CASSGRTSWDYNEQFF	TGTGCCAGCTCAGGAAGGACTAGTTGGGATTACAATGAGCAGTTCTTC
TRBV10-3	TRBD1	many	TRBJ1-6	CAISSGTGKNSPLHF	TGTGCCATCAGCTCCGGGACAGGGAAGAATTCACCCCTCCACTTT
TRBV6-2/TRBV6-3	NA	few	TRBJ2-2	CASIDGGRGTGELFF	TGTGCCAGCATCGACGGGGGACGGGGAACCGGGGAGCTGTTTTTT